The rows below give T cell receptor beta chains drawn from one sample of a study of T cell repertoires in cytomegalovirus infection. For these receptors, no antigen is known. One entry per CDR3 protein results from TCRdb running MiXCR on the reads. The table includes 160,000 or so distinct CDR3 sequences, about 20% detected once. The input for sequencing was CD8+ T cells from cultured PBMCs, taken from culture after CMV antigen stimulation. All receptors come from a human donor in good health (CMV status not recorded). Some clones in this sample may be carry-over from other donors' samples. Each CDR3 is given with its conserved first and last residue. D genes are given only for firm matches.

CDR3 protein,V gene,D gene
CASSGLAGGPGEQFF,TRBV7-2,TRBD2
CASSLERTRNTEAFF,TRBV11-1,.
CATSDSGSTDTQYF,TRBV24-1,.
CASSLDRGAGYEQYF,TRBV11-2,.
CASSLVPGGRDSPLHF,TRBV11-2,TRBD1
CASSLAPETQYF,TRBV12-3/TRBV12-4,.
CASSLRGGAREGQQFF,TRBV27,TRBD2
CASSLLTGVPYEQYF,TRBV5-6,TRBD1
CASSQDLGRNEKLFF,TRBV4-1,.
CASNTDRPPTDTQYF,TRBV12-3/TRBV12-4,.
CASSGTNTEAFF,TRBV5-4,.
CASSYSGRIRRMDEQYF,TRBV6-5,.
CASRTGQNTEAFF,TRBV7-2,.
CASSFGGAGYTEAFF,TRBV12-3/TRBV12-4,.
CASSELGLAGTDTQYF,TRBV6-2/TRBV6-3,TRBD2
CASSFGGNTEAFF,TRBV27,.
CASSQVFASGINEQFF,TRBV4-2,TRBD2
CASSQGMISGELFF,TRBV4-1,.
CASSSQTGIGPREKLFF,TRBV7-8,TRBD1
CASSQGTSYRTDTQYF,TRBV14,TRBD2
CASSATTLDTEAFF,TRBV9,.
CASSPAGGGYNEQFF,TRBV5-6,TRBD2
CASSLYSDYGYTF,TRBV7-9,.
CASSLDLGYEQYF,TRBV11-3,.
CASSFGQPMQETQYF,TRBV7-6,.
CASSVGTGGYEQYF,TRBV6-1,TRBD1
CATHPADITDTQYF,TRBV7-2,.
CASSRRRQETQYF,TRBV12-3/TRBV12-4,.
CASSLRTGTSSGANVLTF,TRBV11-2,.
CASSLGASTDTQYF,TRBV12-3/TRBV12-4,.
CASSLIQETQYF,TRBV7-9,.
CASSPDRGLHQPQHF,TRBV12-3/TRBV12-4,TRBD1
CASSWGAGNGNTIYF,TRBV7-6,.
CASSPEGGVHEQYF,TRBV5-1,.
CASSTRLAGALDTQYF,TRBV28,TRBD2
CASTMFQANTEAFF,TRBV10-2,.
CASSTPQATRSTDTQYF,TRBV19,.
CASSHEYEKAKNIQYF,TRBV7-9,.
CASSLVSQQYNSPLHF,TRBV7-8,.
CASRREFATSPSSYEQYF,TRBV28,.
CASSLSSNIQYF,TRBV12-3/TRBV12-4,.
CASRTQGSPYGYTF,TRBV4-1,.
CASATGGAYNEQFF,TRBV7-2,.
CASSPGFDTEAFF,TRBV7-6,.
CASSYSRGPRNTEAFF,TRBV6-5,.
CASSPKGLGTYEQYF,TRBV27,.
CASSSSGSRFTEAFF,TRBV19,.
CASSPDAASGTLAKNIQYF,TRBV7-9,TRBD2
CASSPGGRAYEQYF,TRBV7-3,.
CASSQAQGYNSPLHF,TRBV4-1,.
CASSELDRGYEQYF,TRBV6-1,TRBD1
CASSSSGVVSEQFF,TRBV27,TRBD2
CASTNEGGAGYTF,TRBV28,.
CSVLWEASNTGELFF,TRBV29-1,.